This TCR beta chain originates from a study of T cells in tumors after PD-1 blockade. Whole-study context: Some patients also took daily vismodegib 150 mg during anti-PD-1 treatment. Mean per blood sample: 113,528 templates (about 21,000-270,000), some 34,000 unique clonotypes. General observations from the study: Some novel exhausted tumor clones appeared in pre-treatment blood, suggesting peripheral recruitment.

The CDR3 is 15 residues long. Trimming took 6 bases from V and 4 from J; bases not matched to a gene: 8. CDR1 and CDR2 (germline): SNHLY, FYNNEI. Sequenced by immunoSEQ multiplex PCR; TCRdb stores in-frame clones only, minus some. Of 40,000 to 55,000 clones in the sample, roughly 73% were seen once. Only a few counts were recorded for this clone. Its antigen is still unknown. This receptor was taken from a human donor with basal cell carcinoma. The chain carries TRBV2 and TRBJ1-2; 10 bases fit TRBD1. The sample here was PBMCs, taken before anti-PD-1 treatment. CDR3 loop: CASRTRTGGSYGYTF. The CDR3, as DNA: TGTGCCAGCAGAACACGGACAGGGGGTTCCTATGGCTACACCTTC.